The 17 T cell receptor beta chains listed next were all sequenced from one sample in a study of identical twins. TCRdb re-derived calls from the 5' RACE reads in MiXCR, one entry per CDR3 protein. The table lists hundreds of thousands of distinct CDR3 sequences, 6% to 6.5% of them singletons, with 1.5% to 2% in the top ten. Sequencing was performed on naive T cells sorted from blood. Receptors originate from a young man in good health.

This clonotype appeared a few times. The rearrangement uses TRBV11-2 and TRBJ2-3; TRBD2 agrees at 7 bases. The germline V gene encodes CDR1 SGHAT and CDR2 FQNNGV. The CDR3 has 17 residues. The J segment lost 4 bases and the V segment lost 1 base, leaving 11 bases of the junction unmatched. CDR3 DNA: TGTGCCAGCAGCTTAGGCGCGCGTGGGAGGGCCTCAGATACGCAGTATTTT. Its protein product is CASSLGARGRASDTQYF.

In this sample, this clonotype turned up many times. The chain is built from TRBV12-3 or TRBV12-4 and TRBJ2-7; D unresolved. The length of the CDR3 is 12 residues. The V gene lost 3 bases and the J gene lost 6 bases, with 9 bases spanning the gap. In DNA form, the CDR3 reads TGTGCCAGCAGTTTTTCGGTTGGCGAGCAGTACGTC. Protein product: CASSFSVGEQYV.

At least ten counts were recorded for this clonotype. The chain carries TRBV5-1 and TRBJ1-2, with 9 bases lining up with TRBD1. Unmatched junction bases numbered 6, after V lost 5 bases and J lost 4 bases. CDR3 length equals 14 residues. Germline assignment: CDR1 SGHRS and CDR2 YFSETQ. CDR3 protein: CASRRTGDLYGYTF. In nucleotides, the CDR3 is TGCGCCAGCAGAAGGACAGGGGACCTCTATGGCTACACCTTC.

At least ten counts were recorded for this clonotype. The rearrangement joins TRBV4-3 to TRBJ1-2, with a tentative D call TRBD1 (6 bases). The germline CDR1 and CDR2 sequences are LGHNA and YSLEER. V shed 1 base and J shed 5 bases, with 11 bases lying between them. The CDR3 is 14 amino acids. The CDR3 DNA sequence: TGCGCCAGCAGCCAAGCGGCAGGGGAATATGGCTACACCTTC. It yields the protein CASSQAAGEYGYTF.

The chain uses TRBV20-1 and TRBJ1-1, with a tentative D call TRBD1 (5 bases). Per germline, CDR1 DFQATT and CDR2 SNEGSKA (reference sequence). The CDR3 length is 11 residues. Trimming took 6 bases from V and 4 from J, leaving 9 bases between them. The CDR3, as DNA: TGCAGTGCGGAAGGGGTCACTGAAGCTTTCTTT. The encoded protein is CSAEGVTEAFF.

This clonotype was counted ten times or more. The V and J genes are TRBV11-2 and TRBJ1-1, with 8 bases that match TRBD1. V dropped 1 base and J dropped 5; count of bases not matched to a gene: 15. Germline V CDR1 and CDR2: SGHAT, FQNNGV. The length of the CDR3 is 18 residues. CDR3 amino acids: CASSLVGQGAYQGTEAFF. In DNA, the CDR3 is TGTGCCAGCAGCTTAGTTGGGCAGGGGGCCTATCAAGGTACTGAAGCTTTCTTT.

The table lists this clonotype with many counts. The chain employs TRBV20-1 and TRBJ2-1; possible D gene TRBD2, 5 bases. The germline gives CDR1 DFQATT, CDR2 SNEGSKA (reference sequence). Trimming cost V 1 base and J 3 bases, with 10 bases left between them. The CDR3 has 14 amino acids. The CDR3 DNA follows: TGCAGTGCTAGAGTAGGAGGCCACTACAATGAGCAGTTCTTC. Its protein product is CSARVGGHYNEQFF.

This clonotype was seen more than once but under ten times. The chain is built from TRBV4-3 and TRBJ1-2, with TRBD1 identical over 7 bases. The V gene end was trimmed by 3 bases and the J gene end by 5 bases; junction bases not matched to a gene: 9. Germline loops: CDR1 LGHNA, CDR2 YSLEER. The CDR3 consists of 15 residues. In DNA, the CDR3 is TGCGCCAGCAGCCACCTACAGGGGCCCCATTATGGCTACACCTTC. Amino acids: CASSHLQGPHYGYTF.

This clonotype occurred a few times. This chain joins TRBV20-1 and TRBJ2-1; D is perhaps TRBD2 (6 bases). Germline CDR1 reads DFQATT; CDR2 reads SNEGSKA (reference sequence). CDR3 length: 15 amino acids. V was trimmed by 5 bases and J by 1 base, leaving 15 bases between them. The CDR3 region has the DNA TGCAGTGCTCGCCCGGGAGTTGGGTCCTACAATGAGCAGTTCTTC. This translates into CSARPGVGSYNEQFF.

This clonotype was seen at least ten times. CDR3 DNA: TGTGCCAGCAGCCCTAGGACTAGCGGGATGGTCGGGGATGAGCAGTTCTTC. This sequence encodes CASSPRTSGMVGDEQFF. The V and J genes are TRBV7-8 and TRBJ2-1; TRBD2 matches 12 bases. Germline values: CDR1 SGHVS, CDR2 FQNEAQ. The CDR3 has 17 residues. With V trimmed by 5 bases and J by 8 bases, 13 bases remained unmatched.

This clonotype occurred many times. The genes are TRBV12-3 or TRBV12-4 and TRBJ1-4; TRBD1 is a possible D gene (5 bases). Trimming removed 3 bases from V and 6 bases from J, with 17 bases in between. This CDR3 has 16 residues. The CDR3 coding sequence is TGTGCCAGCAGTTTCGGGTCCGGACAAGGGCATGAAAAACTGTTTTTT. Amino acid sequence: CASSFGSGQGHEKLFF.

The chain uses TRBV20-1 and TRBJ2-5; 9 bases are a match to TRBD2. Germline V CDR1 and CDR2: DFQATT, SNEGSKA (reference sequence). The CDR3 spans 15 residues. J gave up 4 bases and V 7 bases, and 13 bases lay outside the gene matches. The CDR3, as DNA: TGCAGTGTTATGATTGCGGGAGGGCTGAGAGAGACCCAGTACTTC. It encodes CSVMIAGGLRETQYF.

There are many counts of this clonotype. The chain is built from TRBV20-1 and TRBJ2-3, with TRBD2 as a possible D gene (5 bases). V was shortened by 6 bases and J by 6 bases, with 10 bases between the two germline ends. CDR3 length: 11 residues. Germline-derived CDR1 and CDR2 are DFQATT and SNEGSKA (reference sequence). CDR3 bases: TGCAGTGCAGTCTGGAGGGATACGCAGTATTTT. It is translated as CSAVWRDTQYF.

Details on this clonotype: A far larger clone differs by one base, so this is likely a read error. The chain combines TRBV27 with TRBJ2-5, with D possibly being TRBD1 or TRBD2 (5 bases each). Trimming removed 3 bases at V and 0 bases at J, with 8 bases between. This CDR3 has 14 amino acids. Germline V gene data show CDR1 as MNHEY and CDR2 as SMNVEV (reference sequence). The CDR3 DNA sequence: TGTGCCAGCAGTTTTGAGGGGTACCAAGAGACCCAGTACTTC. Its translation is CASSFEGYQETQYF.

This clonotype has more than one count but fewer than ten. The V and J genes are TRBV27 and TRBJ1-5; possibly TRBD1 for D (6 bases). The germline V gene has CDR1 MNHEY and CDR2 SMNVEV (reference sequence). Between the trimmed V and J ends, which lost 6 bases and 0 bases, there was a span of 12 bases. CDR3 length: 15 residues. The CDR3 loop is CASSRTAHSNQPQHF. The CDR3, as DNA: TGTGCCAGCAGCCGGACAGCCCATAGCAATCAGCCCCAGCATTTT.

This clonotype showed up many times. The CDR3 here is CASSRSPGPTLIEQFF. The CDR3 DNA reads as TGTGCCAGCAGCCGATCTCCGGGACCGACCTTAATTGAGCAGTTCTTC. The chain uses TRBV12-3 or TRBV12-4 and TRBJ2-1; D is perhaps TRBD1 or TRBD2 (5 bases each). The V and J ends lost 6 bases and 9 bases respectively, with 24 bases between them. This CDR3 contains 16 residues.

This clonotype occurred many times. The chain uses TRBV6-1 and TRBJ2-7; 7 nucleotides line up with TRBD2. The germline gives CDR1 MNHNS, CDR2 SASEGT. V shed 6 bases and J 6 bases; nucleotides not matched to a gene: 2. The CDR3 has 11 amino acids. The DNA of the CDR3 is TGTGCCAGCAGACTAGCGACCGAGCAGTACGTC. Encoded protein: CASRLATEQYV.